This T cell receptor beta chain is from a study of response to subunit inactivated influenza vaccine. Overall study results and limits: Authors suggested each seasonal influenza vaccination recruits few new T cells.

TCRdb reanalysed the RT-PCR reads using MiXCR and keeps one entry per CDR3 protein. The sample lists 550,000 to 800,000 distinct CDR3 sequences, approximately 14% occurring once. As to this clonotype: The target antigen is unknown.

This TCR came from a man in his fifties who received an inactivated influenza vaccine. The sequencing here drew on PBMCs from blood, taken around 14 days before vaccination.

The CDR3 DNA reads TGTGCCATCAGTGAGCGGGATAGGGCCCTCCACTTT. Residues: CAISERDRALHF. The V and J genes are TRBV10-3 and TRBJ1-6; D call uncertain. Germline lookup yields CDR1 ENHRY and CDR2 SYGVKD. Trimming left V 2 bases short and J 14 bases short, with 10 bases between. This CDR3 region has 12 residues.